Presented here are 22 T cell receptor beta chains from one specimen sequenced in a study of blood T cell repertoires in COVID-19. The repertoire was sequenced with immunoSEQ multiplex PCR; TCRdb's copy has only in-frame clones and lacks some. The data show under 200,000 clones, 65% to 90% seen once. Sequencing was performed on peripheral blood. The receptors were gathered from a man in his 60s with acute or convalescent COVID-19.

This clone was observed a single time. This rearrangement joins TRBV2 to TRBJ2-3; TRBD2 aligns across 7 bases. Germline CDR1 reads SNHLY; CDR2 reads FYNNEI. The junction had 9 bases not matched to a gene; V was cut back by 3 bases and J by 6 bases. This CDR3 is built from 15 residues. This chain's CDR3 is CASSEGLAGADTQYF. CDR3 coding DNA: TGTGCCAGCAGTGAGGGGTTAGCGGGTGCCGATACGCAGTATTTT.

The chain is built from TRBV9 and TRBJ2-7; the match to TRBD1 covers 8 bases. Trimming took 0 bases from V and 5 from J; bases not matched to a gene: 10. The CDR3 has 16 amino acids. The germline CDR1 and CDR2 sequences are SGDLS and YYNGEE. In nucleotides, the CDR3 is TGTGCCAGCAGCGTAGGCTACAGGGGGAGGAGTAACGAGCAGTACTTC. Residues: CASSVGYRGRSNEQYF.

The chain uses TRBV11-2 and TRBJ1-1; 9 nucleotides align to TRBD1. CDR3 length: 15 residues. V dropped 4 bases and J dropped 1; count of bases not matched to a gene: 4. Germline CDR1 SGHAT, CDR2 FQNNGV. The CDR3 nucleotides read TGTGCCAGCAGCTGGACAGGGGCTCCGAACACTGAAGCTTTCTTT. This encodes CASSWTGAPNTEAFF. Combining the CDR3 with reference TRBV11-2 and TRBJ1-1 gives the whole variable domain EAGVAQSPRYKIIEKRQSVAFWCNPISGHATLYWYQQILGQGPKLLIQFQNNGVVDDSQLPKDRFSAERLKGVDSTLKIQPAKLEDSAVYLCASSWTGAPNTEAFFGQGTRLTVV.

J is TRBJ2-7 and V is TRBV6-1; D is possibly TRBD1 (5 bases). With 2 bases removed from V and 0 bases from J, the gap between germline ends came to 8 bases. This CDR3 region has 14 residues. Germline V gene sequence: CDR1 MNHNS, CDR2 SASEGT. Here the CDR3 reads CASSEIRDSYEQYF. CDR3 sequence (DNA): TGTGCCAGCAGTGAAATCAGGGACTCCTACGAGCAGTACTTC.

This chain connects TRBV2 to TRBJ2-2; 15 bases agree with TRBD2. The CDR3 is 15 amino acids. J lost 6 bases, V lost 6 bases, and 2 bases had no gene match. In germline, CDR1 is SNHLY, CDR2 FYNNEI. Written as DNA, the CDR3 is TGTGCCAGCAGAGGGACTAGCGGGAGGTCCGGGGAGCTGTTTTTT. Amino acids: CASRGTSGRSGELFF.

The chain has TRBV5-1 and TRBJ1-5; possible D gene TRBD1, 5 bases. The CDR3 extends over 13 amino acids. V gave up 1 base and J gave up 4 bases, with 6 bases separating them. Germline V lookup: CDR1 SGHRS, CDR2 YFSETQ. CDR3 loop: CASSLRGNQPQHF. Written as DNA, the CDR3 is TGCGCCAGCAGCTTGAGGGGAAATCAGCCCCAGCATTTT.

The chain has TRBV4-2 and TRBJ1-1; D might be TRBD1 (6 bases). V was clipped by 1 base and J by 5 bases, with 14 bases between them. The CDR3 sequence is 15 residues long. Germline CDR1 is LGHNA and CDR2 is YNFKEQ. CDR3 sequence (DNA): TGTGCCAGCAGCCAAGTATCGGGGGGCGCAACTGAAGCTTTCTTT. Translated: CASSQVSGGATEAFF.

V and J are TRBV6-6 and TRBJ2-1; 10 positions match TRBD2. The CDR3 is 15 residues long. Germline V gives CDR1 MNHNY, CDR2 SVGAGI (reference sequence). With 7 bases clipped from V and 6 bases from J, the junction kept 9 bases outside the gene matches. The CDR3 sequence is CASTYTSGISNEQFF. In nucleotides, the CDR3 is TGTGCCAGCACTTATACTAGCGGGATCTCCAATGAGCAGTTCTTC.

The gene calls are TRBV7-3 and TRBJ1-1, with 7 bases aligning to TRBD1. J gave up 1 base and V 2 bases, and 4 bases lay outside the gene matches. The CDR3 is 15 amino acids. The V gene's germline CDR1 is SGHTA and CDR2 FQGTGA. The CDR3 sequence is CASSLGQGGNTEAFF. CDR3 nucleotide sequence: TGTGCCAGCAGCTTAGGCCAGGGGGGGAACACTGAAGCTTTCTTT.

The chain has TRBV5-1 and TRBJ2-1; D may be TRBD1 (5 bases). V dropped 6 bases and J dropped 9 bases, with 22 bases sitting between them. There are 15 residues in the CDR3. Germline-derived CDR1 and CDR2 are SGHRS and YFSETQ. The CDR3 loop reads CASTRSGRERTEQFF. CDR3 nucleotides: TGCGCCAGCACCCGATCCGGCAGGGAAAGGACTGAGCAGTTCTTC.

The rearrangement links TRBV7-3 to TRBJ2-2; D is uncertain. Per the germline V gene, CDR1 is SGHTA and CDR2 is FQGTGA. The CDR3 runs to 12 residues. Trimming shortened V by 2 bases and J by 7 bases, and 5 bases separated the two germline ends. The CDR3 loop reads CASSLGLGELFF. CDR3 in DNA: TGTGCCAGCAGCTTAGGCCTCGGGGAGCTGTTTTTT.

This chain joins TRBV30 and TRBJ2-7, with 9 bases fitting TRBD2. This CDR3 spans 18 amino acids. CDR1 and CDR2 (germline): GTSNPN, SVGIG (reference sequence). V shed 2 bases and J 0 bases; nucleotides not matched to a gene: 14. Written as DNA, the CDR3 is TGTGCCTGGAGTCTTAGGGCTAGCGGGATTCAATCCTCCTACGAGCAGTACTTC. It is translated as CAWSLRASGIQSSYEQYF.

This chain connects TRBV7-9 to TRBJ1-5, with 7 bases matching TRBD1. V lost 1 base to trimming and J lost 2 bases; unmatched junction nucleotides: 8. The germline V gene encodes CDR1 SEHNR and CDR2 FQNEAQ (reference sequence). CDR3 length: 17 amino acids. The DNA of the CDR3 is TGTGCCAGCAGCTTAGAGAAGGGGGCAGCGGGCAATCAGCCCCAGCATTTT. Amino acids: CASSLEKGAAGNQPQHF.

The chain carries TRBV2 and TRBJ2-3; D is possibly TRBD1 (5 bases). The length of the CDR3 is 18 residues. Per the germline V gene, CDR1 is SNHLY and CDR2 is FYNNEI. V lost 6 bases and J 2 bases, leaving 24 bases between the germline ends. CDR3 nucleotides: TGTGCCAGCAGGGCTGGAAAGGGGCTACCAGACTCCACAGATACGCAGTATTTT. Translated: CASRAGKGLPDSTDTQYF.

The rearrangement links TRBV5-4 to TRBJ2-1; 10 bases fit TRBD2. Trimming removed 4 bases from V and 10 bases from J; junction bases left unmatched: 2. CDR1 and CDR2 (germline): SGHNT, YYREEE (reference sequence). The CDR3 sequence is 12 residues long. The CDR3 loop is CASSRTSGEQFF. In nucleotides, the CDR3 is TGTGCCAGCAGCCGGACTAGCGGCGAGCAGTTCTTC.

The CDR3 DNA is TGTGCCAGCTCACCAGGGCAGGGGGCGAAGAACACTGAAGCTTTCTTT. Its translation is CASSPGQGAKNTEAFF. The chain carries TRBV18 and TRBJ1-1, with 8 bases lining up with TRBD1. Germline CDR1 KGHSH, CDR2 LQKENI. The V and J ends lost 2 bases and 1 base, in that order; junction bases with no gene match: 6. The CDR3 totals 16 residues.

The chain joins TRBV7-3 to TRBJ2-1; the match to TRBD2 covers 8 bases. The V and J ends lost 4 bases and 4 bases, in that order; junction bases with no gene match: 6. The CDR3 spans 15 residues. CDR1 and CDR2 from the germline V gene are SGHTA and FQGTGA. The CDR3 DNA reads TGTGCCAGCAGCTCTTGGGCTAGCGGGTACAATGAGCAGTTCTTC. This translates into CASSSWASGYNEQFF.

V and J are TRBV30 and TRBJ1-2; 7 nucleotides line up with TRBD1. The CDR3 sequence is 12 residues long. The V and J ends lost 3 bases and 8 bases, in that order; junction bases with no gene match: 6. Germline V gene lookup returns CDR1 GTSNPN and CDR2 SVGIG (reference sequence). CDR3 nucleotide sequence: TGTGCCTGGAGGATAGGGGGCACGGGCTACACCTTC. Protein sequence: CAWRIGGTGYTF.

The chain links TRBV5-1 to TRBJ1-2, with D perhaps matching TRBD1 (6 bases). The CDR3 spans 15 residues. Trimming took off 4 bases at V and 8 bases at J, with 21 bases between the two ends. Germline CDR1 SGHRS, CDR2 YFSETQ. Here the CDR3 reads CASSITGSHQGGYTF. The CDR3 DNA reads as TGCGCCAGCAGCATAACAGGGTCCCATCAGGGGGGCTACACCTTC.

Comments on this clone: Other DNA sequences of this sample code for an identical CDR3. The chain couples TRBV5-1 to TRBJ1-1, with D perhaps TRBD1 (5 bases). CDR1 and CDR2 (germline): SGHRS, YFSETQ. The CDR3 is 12 residues long. Trimming removed 2 bases at V and 4 bases at J, with 6 bases between. The CDR3 region is CASSFGGTEAFF. CDR3 nucleotides: TGCGCCAGCAGCTTCGGGGGCACTGAAGCTTTCTTT.

The chain is built from TRBV5-6 and TRBJ1-4, with TRBD1 matching 9 bases. From germline, CDR1 is SGHDT and CDR2 YYEEEE. V dropped 8 bases and J dropped 1; count of bases not matched to a gene: 15. CDR3 length equals 18 residues. The CDR3 DNA reads as TGTGCCAGGGCATCCGGCCCACAGGGGGCCCGAACTAATGAAAAACTGTTTTTT. The encoded protein is CARASGPQGARTNEKLFF.

This clone was observed once. The rearrangement joins TRBV7-3 to TRBJ1-5; possible D gene TRBD1, 6 bases. The CDR3 runs 15 residues. From germline, CDR1 is SGHTA and CDR2 FQGTGA. Trimming removed 3 bases from V and 2 bases from J, with 11 bases in between. The CDR3 DNA follows: TGTGCCAGCAGCTTGATAGGGGGTGGCAATCAGCCCCAGCATTTT. Its protein product is CASSLIGGGNQPQHF.